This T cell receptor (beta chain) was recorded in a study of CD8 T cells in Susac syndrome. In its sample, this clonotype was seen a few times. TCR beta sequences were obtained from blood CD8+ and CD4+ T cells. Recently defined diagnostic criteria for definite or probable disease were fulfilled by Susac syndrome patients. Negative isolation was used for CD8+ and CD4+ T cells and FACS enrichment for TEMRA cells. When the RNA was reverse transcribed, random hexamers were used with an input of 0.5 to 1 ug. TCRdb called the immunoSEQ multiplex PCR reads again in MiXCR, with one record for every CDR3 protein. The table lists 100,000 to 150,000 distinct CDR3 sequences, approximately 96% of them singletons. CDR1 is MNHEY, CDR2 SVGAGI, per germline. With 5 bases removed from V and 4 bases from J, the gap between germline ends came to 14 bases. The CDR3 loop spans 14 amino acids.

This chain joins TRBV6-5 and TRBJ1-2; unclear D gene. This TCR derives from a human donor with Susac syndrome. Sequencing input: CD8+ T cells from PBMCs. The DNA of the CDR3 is TGTGCCAGCAGTCCCGGAGGTGCCTTCTATGGCTACACCTTC. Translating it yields CASSPGGAFYGYTF.